This T cell receptor (beta chain) stems from a study of T cell responses to AZD1222 COVID-19 vaccine. Assay used: immunoSEQ multiplex PCR; TCRdb lists only in-frame clones, some missing. Found here are about 120,000 clones, approximately 92% of them singletons; the top ten hold 3.1%. Points from the study as a whole: Nearly half of spike-specific TCRs reportedly target variant regions that are unmutated in the B.1.351 and B.1.1.7 variants. At 160-218 and 743-854, vaccine-associated CD4 TCRs were dominant, and they spanned spike. Just a handful of AZD1222 recipients tested seropositive at baseline.

For this clone: Its cognate antigen is unknown.

This CDR3 spans 16 amino acids. V dropped 1 base and J dropped 0 bases, with 12 bases sitting between them. Looked up from germline, CDR1 is LGHDT and CDR2 is YNNKEL (reference sequence). The origin of this receptor is an adult in good health. The sequencing here drew on peripheral blood, taken on day 0 of AZD1222 vaccination. The gene calls are TRBV3-1 (or the pseudogene TRBV3-2) and TRBJ1-2, with D tentatively TRBD1 (5 bases). In DNA, the CDR3 is TGTGCCAGCAGCCAAGTACGCGGGGGATCTAACTATGGCTACACCTTC. It specifies CASSQVRGGSNYGYTF.